These 16 T cell receptor beta chains were sequenced from one sample in a study of blood T cell repertoires in COVID-19. TCRdb keeps only in-frame clones here, not all; method: immunoSEQ multiplex PCR. This sample has roughly 150,000 clones, with 70% to 90% found just once. Input material: peripheral blood. These receptors were collected from a man at least 80 years old with COVID-19, enrolled during active disease.

The V and J genes are TRBV3-1 (or the pseudogene TRBV3-2) and TRBJ2-3; weak D call: TRBD2 (6 bases). This CDR3 comprises 13 residues. CDR1 is LGHDT and CDR2 is YNNKEL in the germline V gene (reference sequence). V lost 1 base to trimming and J lost 9 bases, with 11 bases between them. The CDR3 DNA sequence: TGTGCCAGCAGCCAAGGGGGAGGCGGAACGCAGTATTTT. Amino acids: CASSQGGGGTQYF.

The chain recombines TRBV7-9 with TRBJ1-2, with TRBD1 matching over 11 bases. Germline CDR1 is SEHNR and CDR2 is FQNEAQ (reference sequence). The CDR3 sequence is 15 residues long. The V gene end was trimmed by 5 bases and the J gene end by 4 bases; junction bases not matched to a gene: 6. The CDR3 here is CASSQMGTGGYGYTF. CDR3 DNA: TGTGCCAGCAGCCAGATGGGGACAGGGGGCTATGGCTACACCTTC.

The chain carries TRBV7-3 and TRBJ1-1; no definite D call. The CDR3 is 18 amino acids. The germline V gene encodes CDR1 SGHTA and CDR2 FQGTGA. Trimming took 2 bases from V and 2 from J, leaving 21 bases between them. The CDR3 bases are TGTGCCAGCAGCTTATACCCGCCGGGAGACATAGACAACACTGAAGCTTTCTTT. Amino acids: CASSLYPPGDIDNTEAFF.

The chain links TRBV5-1 to TRBJ2-2; 8 bases fit TRBD1. CDR3 size: 15 residues. Looked up from germline, CDR1 is SGHRS and CDR2 is YFSETQ. The ends lost 3 bases at V and 4 bases at J; junction bases unmatched: 5. The CDR3 protein is CASSSGQGGTGELFF. Written as DNA, the CDR3 is TGCGCCAGCAGCTCAGGACAGGGAGGCACCGGGGAGCTGTTTTTT.

The chain links TRBV6-6 to TRBJ1-2; D unresolved. Trimming removed 2 bases at V and 4 bases at J, with 5 bases between. Germline CDR1 is MNHNY and CDR2 is SVGAGI (reference sequence). This CDR3 is built from 12 residues. The CDR3 DNA sequence: TGTGCCAGCAGTTACGAAGCCTATGGCTACACCTTC. The encoded protein is CASSYEAYGYTF.

The gene calls are TRBV4-3 and TRBJ1-2; 12 bases map to TRBD1. J was trimmed by 3 bases and V by 0 bases; bases with no gene match: 11. Germline CDR1 and CDR2: LGHNA and YSLEER. This CDR3 is 19 amino acids long. CDR3 sequence reads: CASSQDLKGTGGADYGYTF. As DNA, the CDR3 is TGCGCCAGCAGCCAAGATCTAAAAGGGACAGGGGGCGCGGACTATGGCTACACCTTC.

V is TRBV3-1 (or the pseudogene TRBV3-2) and J is TRBJ1-5; D is unresolved. V lost 1 base and J lost 5, with 6 bases in between. The CDR3 runs 13 residues. CDR1 and CDR2 (germline): LGHDT, YNNKEL (reference sequence). DNA of the CDR3: TGTGCCAGCAGCCAAGGGAGACATCAGCCCCAGCATTTT. The encoded protein is CASSQGRHQPQHF.

The genes are TRBV18 and TRBJ1-2, with 10 bases lining up with TRBD1. The germline CDR1 and CDR2 sequences are KGHSH and LQKENI. The trim removed 0 bases at V and 11 bases at J, leaving 3 bases unmatched. The CDR3 length is 13 residues. CDR3 sequence: CASSPPPGQGYTF. The CDR3 DNA follows: TGTGCCAGCTCACCACCACCGGGACAGGGGTACACCTTC. The variable domain in full, completed from reference TRBV18 and TRBJ1-2, reads NAGVMQNPRHLVRRRGQEARLRCSPMKGHSHVYWYRQLPEEGLKFMVYLQKENIIDESGMPKERFSAEFPKEGPSILRIQQVVRGDSAAYFCASSPPPGQGYTFGSGTRLTVV.

This clone was recorded a few times. The J gene is TRBJ1-4, the V gene TRBV5-1, with 8 bases aligning to TRBD1. V was clipped by 2 bases and J by 4 bases; unmatched bases: 7. In germline, CDR1 is SGHRS, CDR2 YFSETQ. CDR3 size: 16 residues. The CDR3 region is CASSLKFGQGNEKLFF. CDR3 bases: TGCGCCAGCAGCTTAAAATTTGGACAGGGTAATGAAAAACTGTTTTTT.

V usage is TRBV12-3 or TRBV12-4 and J usage is TRBJ1-5; D not resolved. There are 13 residues in the CDR3. Between the trimmed V and J ends, which lost 3 bases and 1 base, there was a span of 4 bases. As DNA, the CDR3 is TGTGCCAGCAGTTTCCAAAGCAATCAGCCCCAGCATTTT. Translated, it gives CASSFQSNQPQHF.

This chain connects TRBV18 to TRBJ2-3; D gene unclear. The V end lost 2 bases, the J end lost 0 bases, and 3 bases lay between the germline ends. The germline V gene has CDR1 KGHSH and CDR2 LQKENI. This CDR3 spans 13 amino acids. CDR3 region: CASSPASTDTQYF. CDR3 DNA: TGTGCCAGCTCACCAGCGAGCACAGATACGCAGTATTTT. Filled out from reference TRBV18 and TRBJ2-3, the complete variable domain reads NAGVMQNPRHLVRRRGQEARLRCSPMKGHSHVYWYRQLPEEGLKFMVYLQKENIIDESGMPKERFSAEFPKEGPSILRIQQVVRGDSAAYFCASSPASTDTQYFGPGTRLTVL.

The chain is built from TRBV6-1 and TRBJ2-4, with D possibly matching TRBD1 (5 bases). This CDR3 contains 13 residues. Trimming left V 1 base short and J 9 bases short, with 10 bases between. In germline, CDR1 is MNHNS, CDR2 SASEGT. The CDR3 nucleotides are TGTGCCAGCAGTGAAGTAGGGGTAGGCATTCAGTACTTC. This encodes CASSEVGVGIQYF.

A word on this clone: The germline gene is not matched at one end of the junction; a read error may be the cause. This rearrangement joins TRBV9 to TRBJ1-5; no firm D call. CDR1 and CDR2 (germline): SGDLS, YYNGEE. The CDR3 is 12 residues long. CDR3 residues: CASSNGNRPQHF. The CDR3 DNA sequence: TGTGCCAGCAGCAACGGGAATCGGCCCCAGCATTTT.

The J gene is TRBJ1-2, the V gene TRBV4-3; D ambiguous. The CDR3 is 15 residues long. Trimming took 0 bases from V and 8 from J, leaving 16 bases between them. CDR1 and CDR2 from the germline V gene are LGHNA and YSLEER. The CDR3 DNA is TGCGCCAGCAGCCAAGATAAGAGGGCAGTGTGGGGCTACACCTTC. It yields the protein CASSQDKRAVWGYTF.

The genes are TRBV7-9 and TRBJ1-3, with 7 positions matching TRBD1. Germline V lookup: CDR1 SEHNR, CDR2 FQNEAQ (reference sequence). The V segment lost 3 bases and the J segment 2 bases; nucleotides outside the gene matches: 4. The CDR3 sequence is 15 residues long. The CDR3 sequence is CASSFDRVAGNTIYF. The CDR3 DNA reads TGTGCCAGCAGCTTTGACAGGGTTGCTGGAAACACCATATATTTT.

The chain has TRBV24-1 and TRBJ2-5, with D hard to call. Trimming removed 0 bases from V and 8 bases from J, with 12 bases in between. Germline V gene lookup returns CDR1 KGHDR and CDR2 SFDVKD. This CDR3 region has 14 residues. The CDR3: CATSDLSPPQTQYF. The DNA for the CDR3 is TGTGCCACCAGTGATTTGTCCCCCCCCCAAACCCAGTACTTC.